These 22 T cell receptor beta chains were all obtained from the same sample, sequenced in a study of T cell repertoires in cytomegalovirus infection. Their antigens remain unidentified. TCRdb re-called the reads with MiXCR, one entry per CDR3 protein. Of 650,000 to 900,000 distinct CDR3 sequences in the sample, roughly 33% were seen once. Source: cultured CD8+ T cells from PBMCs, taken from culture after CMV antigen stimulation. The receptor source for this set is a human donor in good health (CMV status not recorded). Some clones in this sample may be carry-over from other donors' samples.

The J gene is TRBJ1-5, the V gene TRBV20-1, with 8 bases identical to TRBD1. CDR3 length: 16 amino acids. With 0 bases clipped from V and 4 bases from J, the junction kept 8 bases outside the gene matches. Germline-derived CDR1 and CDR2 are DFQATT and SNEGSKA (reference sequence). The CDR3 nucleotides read TGCAGTGCTAGAGACCGAACAGGGGGTCGTAATCAGCCCCAGCATTTT. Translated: CSARDRTGGRNQPQHF.

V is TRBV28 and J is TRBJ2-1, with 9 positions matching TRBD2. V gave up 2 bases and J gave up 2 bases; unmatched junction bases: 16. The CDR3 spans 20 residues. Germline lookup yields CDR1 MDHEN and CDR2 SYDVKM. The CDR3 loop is CASSLQGPVLGTSPYNEQFF. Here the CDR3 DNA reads TGTGCCAGCAGTTTACAGGGTCCAGTCTTAGGGACTAGCCCCTACAATGAGCAGTTCTTC.

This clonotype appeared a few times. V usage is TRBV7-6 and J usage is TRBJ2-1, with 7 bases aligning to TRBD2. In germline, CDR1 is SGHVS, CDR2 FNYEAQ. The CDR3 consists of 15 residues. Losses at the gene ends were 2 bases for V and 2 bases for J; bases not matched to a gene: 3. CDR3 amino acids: CASSLQGGTYNEQFF. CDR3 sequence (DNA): TGTGCCAGCAGCTTACAGGGAGGGACCTACAATGAGCAGTTCTTC.

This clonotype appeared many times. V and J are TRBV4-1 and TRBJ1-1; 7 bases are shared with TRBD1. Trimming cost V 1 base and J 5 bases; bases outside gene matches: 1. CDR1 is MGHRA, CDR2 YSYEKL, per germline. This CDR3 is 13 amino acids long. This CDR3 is CASSQGQGTEAFF. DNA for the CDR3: TGCGCCAGCAGCCAAGGACAGGGAACTGAAGCTTTCTTT.

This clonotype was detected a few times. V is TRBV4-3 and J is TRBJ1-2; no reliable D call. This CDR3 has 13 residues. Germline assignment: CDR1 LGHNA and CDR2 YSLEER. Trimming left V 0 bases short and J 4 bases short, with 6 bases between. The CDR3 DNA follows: TGCGCCAGCAGCCAAGACACCTCCTATGGCTACACCTTC. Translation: CASSQDTSYGYTF.

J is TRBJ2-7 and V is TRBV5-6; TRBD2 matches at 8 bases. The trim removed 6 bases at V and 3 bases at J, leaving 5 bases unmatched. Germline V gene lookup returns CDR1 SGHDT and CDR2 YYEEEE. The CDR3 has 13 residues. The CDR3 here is CASTDGRDYEQYV. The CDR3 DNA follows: TGTGCCAGCACCGACGGGAGGGACTACGAGCAGTACGTC.

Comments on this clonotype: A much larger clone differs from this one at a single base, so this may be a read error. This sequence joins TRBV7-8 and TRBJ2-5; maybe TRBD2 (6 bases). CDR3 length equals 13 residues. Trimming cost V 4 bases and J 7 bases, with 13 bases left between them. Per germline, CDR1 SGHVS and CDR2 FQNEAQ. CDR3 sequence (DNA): TGTGCCAGCAGCTCTGGGGGGAAGATGACCCAGTACTTC. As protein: CASSSGGKMTQYF.

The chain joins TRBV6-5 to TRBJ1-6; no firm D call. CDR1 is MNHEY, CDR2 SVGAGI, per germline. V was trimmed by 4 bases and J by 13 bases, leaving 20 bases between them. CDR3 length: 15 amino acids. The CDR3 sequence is CASSSTDGMGWPLHF. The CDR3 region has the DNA TGTGCCAGCAGTTCCACGGACGGGATGGGTTGGCCCCTCCACTTT.

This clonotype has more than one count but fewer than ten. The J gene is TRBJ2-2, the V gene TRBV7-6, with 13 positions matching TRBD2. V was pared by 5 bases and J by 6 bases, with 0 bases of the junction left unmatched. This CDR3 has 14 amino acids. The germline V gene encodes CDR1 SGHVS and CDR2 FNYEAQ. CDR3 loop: CASSGLAGAGELFF. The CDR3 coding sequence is TGTGCCAGCAGCGGACTAGCGGGGGCCGGGGAGCTGTTTTTT.

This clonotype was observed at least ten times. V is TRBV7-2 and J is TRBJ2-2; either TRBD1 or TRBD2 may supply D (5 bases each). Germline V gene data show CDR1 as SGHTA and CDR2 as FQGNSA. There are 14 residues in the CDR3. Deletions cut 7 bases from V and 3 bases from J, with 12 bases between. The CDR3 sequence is CASMRRDHTGELFF. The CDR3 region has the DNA TGTGCCAGCATGCGCCGGGACCACACCGGGGAGCTGTTTTTT.

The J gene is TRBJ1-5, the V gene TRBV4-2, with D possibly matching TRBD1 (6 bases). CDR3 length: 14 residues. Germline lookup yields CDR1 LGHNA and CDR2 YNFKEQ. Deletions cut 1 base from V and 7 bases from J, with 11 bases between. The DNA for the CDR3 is TGTGCCAGCAGCCAAGGAGTACAGGGCCAGCCCCAGCATTTT. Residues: CASSQGVQGQPQHF.

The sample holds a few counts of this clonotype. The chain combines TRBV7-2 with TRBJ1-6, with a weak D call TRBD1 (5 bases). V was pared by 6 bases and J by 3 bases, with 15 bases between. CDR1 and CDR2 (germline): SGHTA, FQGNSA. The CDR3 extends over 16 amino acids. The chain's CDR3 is CASRLNRQSYNSPLHF. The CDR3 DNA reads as TGTGCCAGCAGGCTGAATCGACAGAGCTATAATTCACCCCTCCACTTT.

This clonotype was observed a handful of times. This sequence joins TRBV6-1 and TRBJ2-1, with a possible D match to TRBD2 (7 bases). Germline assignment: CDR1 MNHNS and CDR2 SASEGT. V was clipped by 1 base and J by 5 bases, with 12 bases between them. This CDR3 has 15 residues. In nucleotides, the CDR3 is TGTGCCAGCAGTGAAGAGTGGGGGGGGCACAATGAGCAGTTCTTC. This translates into CASSEEWGGHNEQFF.

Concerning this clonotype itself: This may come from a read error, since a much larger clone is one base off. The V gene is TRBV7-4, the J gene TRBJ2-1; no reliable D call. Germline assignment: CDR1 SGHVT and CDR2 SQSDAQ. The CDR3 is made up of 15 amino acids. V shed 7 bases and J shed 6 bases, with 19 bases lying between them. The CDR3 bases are TGTGCCAGCACCCCTCGTATCAGTGTAGGCAATGAGCAGTTCTTC. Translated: CASTPRISVGNEQFF.

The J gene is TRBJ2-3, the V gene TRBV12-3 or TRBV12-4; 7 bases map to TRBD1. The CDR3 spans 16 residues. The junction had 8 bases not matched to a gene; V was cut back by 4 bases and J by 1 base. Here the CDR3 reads CASSSSTGKGTDTQYF. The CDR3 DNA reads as TGTGCCAGCAGTTCATCGACAGGGAAAGGCACAGATACGCAGTATTTT.

The CDR3 DNA reads as TGTGCCAGCAGAGAACCTCCGGGGGCAGGGGACCAGCCCCAGCATTTT. Its translation is CASREPPGAGDQPQHF. The rearrangement links TRBV2 to TRBJ1-5; D is possibly TRBD1 (6 bases). Germline CDR1 reads SNHLY; CDR2 reads FYNNEI. The CDR3 has 16 residues. V was clipped by 6 bases and J by 7 bases, with 22 bases between them. Complete variable domain (other parts from reference TRBV2 and TRBJ1-5): EPEVTQTPSHQVTQMGQEVILRCVPISNHLYFYWYRQILGQKVEFLVSFYNNEISEKSEIFDDQFSVERPDGSNFTLKIRSTKLEDSAMYFCASREPPGAGDQPQHFGDGTRLSIL.

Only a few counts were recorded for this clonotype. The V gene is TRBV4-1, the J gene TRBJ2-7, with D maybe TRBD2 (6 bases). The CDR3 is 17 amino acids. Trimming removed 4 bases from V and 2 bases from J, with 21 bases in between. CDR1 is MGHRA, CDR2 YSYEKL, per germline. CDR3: CASSRLVGTTSPYEQYF. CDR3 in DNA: TGCGCCAGCAGCCGACTAGTGGGTACGACTTCTCCCTACGAGCAGTACTTC.

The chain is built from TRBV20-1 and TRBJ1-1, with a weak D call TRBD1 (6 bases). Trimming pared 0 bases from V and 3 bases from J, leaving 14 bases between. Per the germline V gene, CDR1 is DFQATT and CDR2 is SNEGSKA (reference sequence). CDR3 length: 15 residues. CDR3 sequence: CSARDRGGWDTEAFF. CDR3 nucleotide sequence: TGCAGTGCTAGAGATCGAGGGGGTTGGGACACTGAAGCTTTCTTT.

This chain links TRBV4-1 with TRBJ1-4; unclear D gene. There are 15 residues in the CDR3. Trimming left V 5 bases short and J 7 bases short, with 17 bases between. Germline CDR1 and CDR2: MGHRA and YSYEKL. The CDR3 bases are TGCGCCAGCAGCTCCTGGACGGGCCCCGGTGAAAAACTGTTTTTT. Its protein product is CASSSWTGPGEKLFF.

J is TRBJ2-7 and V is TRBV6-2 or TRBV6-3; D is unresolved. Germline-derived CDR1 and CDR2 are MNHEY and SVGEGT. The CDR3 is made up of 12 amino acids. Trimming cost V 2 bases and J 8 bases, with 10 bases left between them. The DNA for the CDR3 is TGTGCCAGCAGTTACCCTTCGGGTAAGCAGTACGTC. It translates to CASSYPSGKQYV.

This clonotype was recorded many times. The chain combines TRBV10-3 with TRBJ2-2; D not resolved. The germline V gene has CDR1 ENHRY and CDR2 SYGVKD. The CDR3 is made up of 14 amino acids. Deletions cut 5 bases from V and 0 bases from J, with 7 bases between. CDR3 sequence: CAISPVSNTGELFF. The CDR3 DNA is TGTGCCATCAGTCCAGTCTCGAACACCGGGGAGCTGTTTTTT.

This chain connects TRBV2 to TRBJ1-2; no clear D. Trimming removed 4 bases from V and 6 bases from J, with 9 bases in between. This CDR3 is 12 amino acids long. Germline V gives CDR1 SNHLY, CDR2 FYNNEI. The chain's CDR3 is CASSGGLDGYTF. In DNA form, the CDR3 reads TGTGCCAGCAGTGGTGGTTTAGATGGCTACACCTTC.